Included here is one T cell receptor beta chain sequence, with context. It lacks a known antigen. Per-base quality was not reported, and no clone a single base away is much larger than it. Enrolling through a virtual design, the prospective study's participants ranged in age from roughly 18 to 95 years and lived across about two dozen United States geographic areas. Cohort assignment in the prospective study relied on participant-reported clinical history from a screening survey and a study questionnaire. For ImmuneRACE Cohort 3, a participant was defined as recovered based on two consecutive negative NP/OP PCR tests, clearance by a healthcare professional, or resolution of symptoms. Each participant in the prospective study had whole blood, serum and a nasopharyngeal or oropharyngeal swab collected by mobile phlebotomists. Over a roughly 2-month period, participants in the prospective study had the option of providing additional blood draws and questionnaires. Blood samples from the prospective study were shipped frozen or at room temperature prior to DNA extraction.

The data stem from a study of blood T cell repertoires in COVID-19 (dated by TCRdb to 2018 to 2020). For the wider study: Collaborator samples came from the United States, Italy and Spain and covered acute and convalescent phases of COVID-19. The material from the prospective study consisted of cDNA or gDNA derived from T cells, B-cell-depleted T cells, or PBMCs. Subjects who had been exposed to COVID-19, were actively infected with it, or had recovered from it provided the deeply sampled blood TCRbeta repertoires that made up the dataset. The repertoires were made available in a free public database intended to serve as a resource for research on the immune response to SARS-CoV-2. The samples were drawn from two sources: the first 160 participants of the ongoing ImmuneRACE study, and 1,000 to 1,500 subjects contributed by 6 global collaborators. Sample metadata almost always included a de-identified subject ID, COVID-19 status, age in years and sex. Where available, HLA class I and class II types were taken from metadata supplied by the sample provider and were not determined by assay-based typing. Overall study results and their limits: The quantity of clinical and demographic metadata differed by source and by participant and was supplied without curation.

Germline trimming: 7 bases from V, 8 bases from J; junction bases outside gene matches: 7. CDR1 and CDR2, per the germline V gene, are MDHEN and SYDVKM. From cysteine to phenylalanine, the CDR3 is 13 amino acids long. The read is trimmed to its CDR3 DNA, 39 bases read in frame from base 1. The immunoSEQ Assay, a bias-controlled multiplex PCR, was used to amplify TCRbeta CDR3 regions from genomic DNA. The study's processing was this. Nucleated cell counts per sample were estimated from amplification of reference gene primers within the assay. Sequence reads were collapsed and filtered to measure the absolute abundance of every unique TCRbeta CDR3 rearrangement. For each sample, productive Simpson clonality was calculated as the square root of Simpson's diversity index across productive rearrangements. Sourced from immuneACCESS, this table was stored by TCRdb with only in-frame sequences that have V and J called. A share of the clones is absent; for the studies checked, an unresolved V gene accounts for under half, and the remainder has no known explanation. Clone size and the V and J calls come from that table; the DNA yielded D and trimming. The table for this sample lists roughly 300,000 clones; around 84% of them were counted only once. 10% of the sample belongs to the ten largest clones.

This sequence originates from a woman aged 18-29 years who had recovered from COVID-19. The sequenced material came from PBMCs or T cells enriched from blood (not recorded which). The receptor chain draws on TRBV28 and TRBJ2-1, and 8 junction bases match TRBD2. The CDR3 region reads CASIYGRGYEQFF. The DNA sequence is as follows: TGTGCCAGCATTTACGGGAGGGGTTATGAGCAGTTCTTC.